A single sample is the source of the 17 T cell receptor beta chains below, sequenced in a study of ipilimumab plus nivolumab after autologous stem cell transplantation. Only in-frame clones appear in the TCRdb table, and some are missing; sequencing was by immunoSEQ multiplex PCR. This sample yields around 23,000 clones, of which 74% are seen a single time; roughly 25% belongs to the top ten. The specimen was PBMCs, collected in a trial of ipilimumab plus nivolumab as post-transplant consolidation. These receptors were obtained from a male donor with diffuse large B-cell lymphoma.

This sequence joins TRBV10-1 and TRBJ2-1; TRBD2 matches 15 bases. Germline V gene lookup returns CDR1 WNHNN and CDR2 SYGVQD (reference sequence). The CDR3 covers 15 residues. V trimming: 3 bases; J trimming: 8 bases; junction bases outside the gene matches: 2. The CDR3, as DNA: TGCGCCAGCAGTGATGGGACTAGCGGGAGGCATGAGCAGTTCTTC. Protein: CASSDGTSGRHEQFF.

This clone was detected many times. The CDR3 protein is CASGGRGITYEQYF. In nucleotides, the CDR3 is TGTGCCAGTGGGGGTAGGGGGATTACCTACGAGCAGTACTTC. This chain uses TRBV6-1 with TRBJ2-7; TRBD1 is a possible D gene (6 bases). This CDR3 is 14 amino acids long. The germline gives CDR1 MNHNS, CDR2 SASEGT. V was clipped by 9 bases and J by 2 bases, with 17 bases between them.

Only a few counts were recorded for this clone. The gene calls are TRBV6-4 and TRBJ2-5; TRBD2 matches 9 bases. V was pared by 5 bases and J by 3 bases, with 7 bases of the junction left unmatched. The CDR3 sequence is 15 residues long. CDR1 MRHNA and CDR2 SNTAGT come from the germline V gene. CDR3 loop: CASSHLTSGKETQYF. CDR3 DNA sequence: TGTGCCAGCAGTCACCTGACTAGCGGAAAAGAGACCCAGTACTTC.

J is TRBJ2-1 and V is TRBV7-3; no reliable D call. CDR1 is SGHTA, CDR2 FQGTGA, per germline. V dropped 5 bases and J dropped 8 bases, with 10 bases sitting between them. The CDR3 contains 12 residues. The CDR3: CASSRNRDEQFF. CDR3 nucleotide sequence: TGTGCCAGCAGCCGAAATAGGGATGAGCAGTTCTTC.

V gene TRBV9 combines with J gene TRBJ1-1; D is undetermined. This CDR3 region has 16 residues. Germline-derived CDR1 and CDR2 are SGDLS and YYNGEE. V lost 0 bases and J 4 bases, leaving 16 bases between the germline ends. The CDR3 sequence is CASSVEGNRGITEAFF. CDR3 in DNA: TGTGCCAGCAGCGTAGAGGGTAACAGAGGTATCACTGAAGCTTTCTTT.

In the case of this clone: One end of the junction varies from germline; a read error may be responsible. The CDR3 loop reads CARSAEPGLAGGNEQYF. The CDR3 DNA reads as TGCGCCCGCAGCGCGGAGCCGGGACTAGCGGGGGGGAACGAGCAGTACTTC. This chain joins TRBV5-1 and TRBJ2-7; 16 nucleotides agree with TRBD2. Germline V lookup: CDR1 SGHRS, CDR2 YFSETQ. The CDR3 totals 17 residues.

This clone was counted only a few times. The chain has TRBV18 and TRBJ2-2; D ambiguous. Germline loops: CDR1 KGHSH, CDR2 LQKENI. CDR3 length equals 14 residues. Trimming left V 4 bases short and J 2 bases short, with 8 bases between. Here the CDR3 DNA reads TGTGCCAGCTCACGCGATGAAAACACCGGGGAGCTGTTTTTT. Encoded protein: CASSRDENTGELFF.

This sequence joins TRBV11-1 and TRBJ1-1, with D maybe TRBD1 (5 bases). Trimming stripped 0 bases from V and 6 bases from J, with 14 bases between. The CDR3 runs 15 residues. Germline-derived CDR1 and CDR2 are SGHAT and FQDESV (reference sequence). DNA for the CDR3: TGTGCCAGCAGCTTAGCGGGGGGAAGAAGGTCTGAAGCTTTCTTT. Encoded protein: CASSLAGGRRSEAFF.

The chain joins TRBV7-3 to TRBJ2-5; D gene unclear. This CDR3 comprises 15 residues. The germline gives CDR1 SGHTA, CDR2 FQGTGA. Between the trimmed V and J ends, which lost 0 bases and 0 bases, there was a span of 8 bases. The CDR3 nucleotides are TGTGCCAGCAGCTTAACGAGGTCTAACCAAGAGACCCAGTACTTC. Translating it yields CASSLTRSNQETQYF.

Only a few counts were recorded for this clone. The V gene is TRBV5-4, the J gene TRBJ1-1, with D perhaps matching TRBD1 (6 bases). Trimming left V 4 bases short and J 1 base short, with 20 bases between. This CDR3 has 17 amino acids. Germline V gene lookup returns CDR1 SGHNT and CDR2 YYREEE (reference sequence). The DNA for the CDR3 is TGTGCCAGCAGCATCCCGGCCCCACAGGGAAAGAACACTGAAGCTTTCTTT. Protein sequence: CASSIPAPQGKNTEAFF.

The chain couples TRBV25-1 to TRBJ2-5, with D perhaps matching TRBD1 or TRBD2 (7 bases each). V was trimmed by 3 bases and J by 2 bases, leaving 13 bases between them. The CDR3 runs to 15 residues. Germline CDR1 reads MGHDK; CDR2 reads SYGVNS. The CDR3 DNA reads TGTGCCAGCAGTGAGGGGAGGGGGCGTCAAGAGACCCAGTACTTC. Translated: CASSEGRGRQETQYF. The full variable domain, in which reference TRBV25-1 and TRBJ2-5 provide the parts outside the CDR3, is EADIYQTPRYLVIGTGKKITLECSQTMGHDKMYWYQQDPGMELHLIHYSYGVNSTEKGDLSSESTVSRIRTEHFPLTLESARPSHTSQYLCASSEGRGRQETQYFGPGTRLLVL.

The V gene is TRBV7-6, the J gene TRBJ2-7; D might be TRBD1 (5 bases). V was pared by 11 bases and J by 5 bases, with 13 bases between. Germline assignment: CDR1 SGHVS and CDR2 FNYEAQ. The CDR3 is 11 amino acids. DNA for the CDR3: TGTGCCGTCCAACAGGCGAACGAGCAGTACTTC. Translation gives CAVQQANEQYF.

This clone showed up just a few times. V is TRBV7-9 and J is TRBJ1-1; no clear D. Germline CDR1 reads SEHNR; CDR2 reads FQNEAQ (reference sequence). Trimming stripped 2 bases from V and 3 bases from J, with 1 base between. CDR3 size: 11 residues. The CDR3: CASSLYTEAFF. DNA of the CDR3: TGTGCCAGCAGCTTATACACTGAAGCTTTCTTT.

The V gene is TRBV11-1, the J gene TRBJ2-5, with a weak D call TRBD1 (5 bases). This CDR3 contains 12 residues. The ends were cut back, 5 bases at V and 4 bases at J, with 8 bases in the middle. Germline V gene lookup returns CDR1 SGHAT and CDR2 FQDESV (reference sequence). The DNA of the CDR3 is TGTGCCAGCAGCCCTGACAGAGAGACCCAGTACTTC. Translating it yields CASSPDRETQYF.

This clone was counted a single time. The chain uses TRBV29-1 and TRBJ1-1, with 8 bases that match TRBD1. Germline assignment: CDR1 SQVTM and CDR2 ANQGSEA. This CDR3 has 14 residues. The V gene end was trimmed by 6 bases and the J gene end by 5 bases; junction bases not matched to a gene: 11. As DNA, the CDR3 is TGCAGCGTCCCGGCGGGACAGGCGAAAACTGAAGCTTTCTTT. As protein: CSVPAGQAKTEAFF.

This rearrangement joins TRBV6-1 to TRBJ1-2; 7 bases match TRBD1. Germline CDR1 reads MNHNS; CDR2 reads SASEGT. There are 14 residues in the CDR3. Trimming at V came to 2 bases and at J to 6 bases, leaving 6 bases not matched to a gene. Here the CDR3 reads CASSERRGTDGYTF. CDR3 coding DNA: TGTGCCAGCAGTGAACGGAGGGGGACAGATGGCTACACCTTC.

This clone is medium-sized. The V and J genes are TRBV19 and TRBJ2-7; no firm D call. Germline V gene sequence: CDR1 LNHDA, CDR2 SQIVND (reference sequence). The CDR3 covers 14 residues. V was clipped by 4 bases and J by 0 bases, with 10 bases between them. CDR3 loop: CASSNSWSSYEQYF. The CDR3 DNA reads as TGTGCCAGTAGTAATAGCTGGAGCTCCTACGAGCAGTACTTC. The variable domain in full, completed from reference TRBV19 and TRBJ2-7, reads DGGITQSPKYLFRKEGQNVTLSCEQNLNHDAMYWYRQDPGQGLRLIYYSQIVNDFQKGDIAEGYSVSREKKESFPLTVTSAQKNPTAFYLCASSNSWSSYEQYFGPGTRLTVT.